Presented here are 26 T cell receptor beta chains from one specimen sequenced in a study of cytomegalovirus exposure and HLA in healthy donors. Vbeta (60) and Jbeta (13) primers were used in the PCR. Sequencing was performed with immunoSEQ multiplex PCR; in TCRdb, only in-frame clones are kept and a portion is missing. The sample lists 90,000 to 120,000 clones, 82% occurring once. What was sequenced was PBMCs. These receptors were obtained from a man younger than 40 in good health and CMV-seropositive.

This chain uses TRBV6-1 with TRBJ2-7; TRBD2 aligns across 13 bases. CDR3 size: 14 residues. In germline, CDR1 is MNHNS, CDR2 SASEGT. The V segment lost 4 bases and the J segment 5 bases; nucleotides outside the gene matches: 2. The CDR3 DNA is TGTGCCAGCAGTGCCGGACTAGCGGGGGACGAGCAGTACTTC. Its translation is CASSAGLAGDEQYF.

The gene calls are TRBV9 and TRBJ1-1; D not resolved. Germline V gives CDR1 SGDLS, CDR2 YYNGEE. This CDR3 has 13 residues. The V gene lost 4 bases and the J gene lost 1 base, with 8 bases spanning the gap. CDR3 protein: CASSTEKNTEAFF. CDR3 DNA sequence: TGTGCCAGCAGCACGGAGAAGAACACTGAAGCTTTCTTT.

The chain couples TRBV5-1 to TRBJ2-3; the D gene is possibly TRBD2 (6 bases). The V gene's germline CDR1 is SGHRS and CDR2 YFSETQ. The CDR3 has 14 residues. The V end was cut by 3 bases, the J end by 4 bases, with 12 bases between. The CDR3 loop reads CASSSGVTADTQYF. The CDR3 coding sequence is TGCGCCAGCAGCTCGGGGGTAACTGCAGATACGCAGTATTTT.

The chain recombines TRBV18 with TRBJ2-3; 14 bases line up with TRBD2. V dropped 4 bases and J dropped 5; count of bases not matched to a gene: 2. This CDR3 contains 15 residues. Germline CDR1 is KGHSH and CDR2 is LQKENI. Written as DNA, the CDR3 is TGTGCCAGCTCACAGGGACTAGCGGGGGAAGATACGCAGTATTTT. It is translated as CASSQGLAGEDTQYF.

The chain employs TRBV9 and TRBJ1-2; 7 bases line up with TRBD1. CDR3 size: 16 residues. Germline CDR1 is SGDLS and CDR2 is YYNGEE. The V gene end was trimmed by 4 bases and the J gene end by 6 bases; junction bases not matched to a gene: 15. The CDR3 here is CASSTRNRGRDDGYTF. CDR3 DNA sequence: TGTGCCAGCAGCACGAGAAATAGGGGGCGAGACGATGGCTACACCTTC.

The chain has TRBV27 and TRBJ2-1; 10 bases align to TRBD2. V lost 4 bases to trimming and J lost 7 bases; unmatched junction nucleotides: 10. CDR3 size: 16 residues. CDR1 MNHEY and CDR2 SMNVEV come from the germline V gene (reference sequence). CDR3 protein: CASSSQLGLALNEQFF. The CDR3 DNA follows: TGTGCCAGCAGTTCCCAGTTGGGACTAGCGCTAAATGAGCAGTTCTTC.

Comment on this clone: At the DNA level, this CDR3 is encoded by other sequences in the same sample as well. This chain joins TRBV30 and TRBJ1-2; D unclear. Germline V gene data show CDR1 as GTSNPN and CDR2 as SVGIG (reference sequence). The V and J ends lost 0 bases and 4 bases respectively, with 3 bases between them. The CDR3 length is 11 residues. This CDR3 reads CAWSVSYGYTF. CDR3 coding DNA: TGTGCCTGGAGTGTTAGCTATGGCTACACCTTC.

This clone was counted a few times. CDR3 loop: CASSQEGRGYGYTF. In nucleotides, the CDR3 is TGCGCCAGCAGCCAAGAAGGCAGGGGTTATGGCTACACCTTC. The chain has TRBV4-1 and TRBJ1-2; D is perhaps TRBD1 (6 bases). The CDR3 length is 14 residues. The germline gives CDR1 MGHRA, CDR2 YSYEKL. V was cut by 0 bases and J by 5 bases, with 10 bases left in between.

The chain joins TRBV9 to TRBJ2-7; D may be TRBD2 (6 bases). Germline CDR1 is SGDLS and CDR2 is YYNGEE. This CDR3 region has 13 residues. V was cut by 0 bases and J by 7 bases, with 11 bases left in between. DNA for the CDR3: TGTGCCAGCAGCGTAGTACAGGAGGGGGAGCAGTACTTC. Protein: CASSVVQEGEQYF.

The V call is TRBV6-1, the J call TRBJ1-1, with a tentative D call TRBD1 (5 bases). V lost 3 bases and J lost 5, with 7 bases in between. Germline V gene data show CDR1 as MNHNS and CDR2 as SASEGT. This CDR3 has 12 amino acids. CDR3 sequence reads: CASSEGGTEAFF. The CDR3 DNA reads TGTGCCAGCAGTGAGGGGGGAACTGAAGCTTTCTTT.

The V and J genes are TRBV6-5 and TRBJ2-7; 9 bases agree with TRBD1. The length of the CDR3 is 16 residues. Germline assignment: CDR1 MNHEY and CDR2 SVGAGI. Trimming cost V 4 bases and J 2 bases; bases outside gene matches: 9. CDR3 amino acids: CASSFTGQGLPYEQYF. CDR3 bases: TGTGCCAGCAGTTTCACGGGACAGGGCCTCCCCTACGAGCAGTACTTC.

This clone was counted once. The CDR3 spells CASRRGGQETQYF. The CDR3 DNA reads TGTGCCAGCAGGCGGGGGGGGCAAGAGACCCAGTACTTC. V is TRBV2 and J is TRBJ2-5; 9 bases are a match to TRBD2. Trimming removed 6 bases from V and 2 bases from J; junction bases left unmatched: 1. CDR3 length: 13 residues. CDR1 SNHLY and CDR2 FYNNEI come from the germline V gene.

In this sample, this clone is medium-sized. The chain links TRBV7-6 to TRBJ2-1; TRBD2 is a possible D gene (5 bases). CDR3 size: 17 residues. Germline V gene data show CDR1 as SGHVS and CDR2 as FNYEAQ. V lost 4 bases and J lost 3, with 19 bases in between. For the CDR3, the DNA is TGTGCCAGCAGCTCCGAGGTCCGGGATTTTAGCTACAATGAGCAGTTCTTC. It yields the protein CASSSEVRDFSYNEQFF.

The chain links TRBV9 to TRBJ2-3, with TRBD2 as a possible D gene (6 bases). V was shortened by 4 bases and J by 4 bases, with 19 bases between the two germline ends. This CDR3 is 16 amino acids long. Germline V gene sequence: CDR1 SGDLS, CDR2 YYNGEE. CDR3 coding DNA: TGTGCCAGCAGCATCTCGTTCACTAGCTCCGCAGATACGCAGTATTTT. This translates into CASSISFTSSADTQYF. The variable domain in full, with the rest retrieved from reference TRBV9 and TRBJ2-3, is DSGVTQTPKHLITATGQRVTLRCSPRSGDLSVYWYQQSLDQGLQFLIQYYNGEERAKGNILERFSAQQFPDLHSELNLSSLELGDSALYFCASSISFTSSADTQYFGPGTRLTVL.

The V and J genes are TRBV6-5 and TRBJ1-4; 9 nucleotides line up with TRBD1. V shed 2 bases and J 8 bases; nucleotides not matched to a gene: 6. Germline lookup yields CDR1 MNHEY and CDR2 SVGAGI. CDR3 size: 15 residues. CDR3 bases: TGTGCCAGCAGTTACGGGACAGGGACTAGGGAAAAACTGTTTTTT. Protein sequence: CASSYGTGTREKLFF.

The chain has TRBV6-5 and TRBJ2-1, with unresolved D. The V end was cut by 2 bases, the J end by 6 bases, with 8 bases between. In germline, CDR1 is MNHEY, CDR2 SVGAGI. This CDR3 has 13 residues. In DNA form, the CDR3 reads TGTGCCAGCAGTTACCCCCCGGGCAATGAGCAGTTCTTC. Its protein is CASSYPPGNEQFF.

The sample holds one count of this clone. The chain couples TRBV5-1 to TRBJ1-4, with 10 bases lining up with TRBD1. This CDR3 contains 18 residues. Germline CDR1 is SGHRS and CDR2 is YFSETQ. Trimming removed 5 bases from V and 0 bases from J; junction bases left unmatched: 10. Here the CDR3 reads CASRRDRGLRATNEKLFF. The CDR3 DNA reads TGCGCCAGCAGACGAGACAGGGGGCTACGTGCAACTAATGAAAAACTGTTTTTT.

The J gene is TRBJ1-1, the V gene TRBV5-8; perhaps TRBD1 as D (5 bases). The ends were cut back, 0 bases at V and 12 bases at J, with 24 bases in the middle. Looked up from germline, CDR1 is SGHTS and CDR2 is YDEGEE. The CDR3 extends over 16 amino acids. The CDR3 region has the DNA TGTGCCAGCAGCTTGGGCCCAATTTCAGGGCCGAGGACAACTTTCTTT. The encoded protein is CASSLGPISGPRTTFF.

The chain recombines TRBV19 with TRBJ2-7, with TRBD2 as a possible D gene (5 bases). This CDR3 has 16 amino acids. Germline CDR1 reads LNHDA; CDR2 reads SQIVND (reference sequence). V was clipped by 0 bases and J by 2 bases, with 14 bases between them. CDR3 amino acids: CASSIDGGGSAYEQYF. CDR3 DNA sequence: TGTGCCAGTAGTATAGATGGAGGTGGGAGTGCCTACGAGCAGTACTTC.

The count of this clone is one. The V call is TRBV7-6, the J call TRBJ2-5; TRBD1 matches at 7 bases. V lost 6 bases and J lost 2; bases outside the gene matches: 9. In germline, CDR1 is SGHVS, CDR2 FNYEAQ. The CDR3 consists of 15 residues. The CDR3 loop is CASRPIGTAQETQYF. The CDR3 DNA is TGTGCCAGCAGACCGATCGGGACAGCACAAGAGACCCAGTACTTC.

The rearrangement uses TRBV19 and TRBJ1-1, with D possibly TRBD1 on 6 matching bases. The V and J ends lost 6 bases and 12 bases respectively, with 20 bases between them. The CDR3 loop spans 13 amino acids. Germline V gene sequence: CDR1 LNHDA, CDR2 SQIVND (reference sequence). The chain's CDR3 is CASSLRTVSQPFF. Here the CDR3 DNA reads TGTGCCAGTAGCCTCCGGACAGTCAGTCAACCTTTCTTT.

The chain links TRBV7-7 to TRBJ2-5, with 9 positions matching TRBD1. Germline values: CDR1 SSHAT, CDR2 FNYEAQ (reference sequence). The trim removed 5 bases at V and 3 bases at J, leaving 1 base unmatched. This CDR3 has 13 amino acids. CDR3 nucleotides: TGTGCCAGCAGCAGGGACAGGGAAGAGACCCAGTACTTC. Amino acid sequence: CASSRDREETQYF. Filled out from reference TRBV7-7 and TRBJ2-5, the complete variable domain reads GAGVSQSPRYKVTKRGQDVTLRCDPISSHATLYWYQQALGQGPEFLTYFNYEAQPDKSGLPSDRFSAERPEGSISTLTIQRTEQRDSAMYRCASSRDREETQYFGPGTRLLVL.

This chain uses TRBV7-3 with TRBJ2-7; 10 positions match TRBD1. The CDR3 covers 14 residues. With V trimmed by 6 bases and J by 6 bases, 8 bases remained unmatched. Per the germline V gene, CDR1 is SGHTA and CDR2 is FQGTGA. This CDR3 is CASSPGDRGSEQYF. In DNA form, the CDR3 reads TGTGCCAGCAGTCCGGGGGACAGGGGTTCCGAGCAGTACTTC.

CDR3 nucleotides: TGTGCCAGCAGTGAGCGGGACAGGGGGCGGGATGGCTACACCTTC. Translated, it gives CASSERDRGRDGYTF. The chain has TRBV6-1 and TRBJ1-2; 12 bases fit TRBD1. The germline V gene has CDR1 MNHNS and CDR2 SASEGT. The CDR3 is 15 residues long. With 3 bases clipped from V and 6 bases from J, the junction kept 5 bases outside the gene matches.

For the CDR3, the DNA is TGTGCCAGTAGTTCCCAGGGGACAGGGCATTATAGCAATCAGCCCCAGCATTTT. It specifies CASSSQGTGHYSNQPQHF. The chain combines TRBV19 with TRBJ1-5; 9 positions agree with TRBD1. Trimming at V came to 5 bases and at J to 0 bases, leaving 11 bases not matched to a gene. CDR3 length equals 18 residues. Per the germline V gene, CDR1 is LNHDA and CDR2 is SQIVND (reference sequence).

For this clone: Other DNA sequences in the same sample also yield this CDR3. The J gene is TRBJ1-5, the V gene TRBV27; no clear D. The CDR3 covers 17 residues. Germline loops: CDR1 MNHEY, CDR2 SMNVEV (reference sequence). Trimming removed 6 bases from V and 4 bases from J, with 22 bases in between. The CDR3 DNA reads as TGTGCCAGCAGGGCGGAGTCAGCGGGCCTTAGTAATCAGCCCCAGCATTTT. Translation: CASRAESAGLSNQPQHF.